This entry lists 10 T cell receptor beta chains sequenced from one sample in a study of response to subunit inactivated influenza vaccine. Each CDR3 protein is one row after TCRdb ran MiXCR on the RT-PCR reads. The sample records more than 550,000 distinct CDR3 sequences, 10% to 15% being singletons. Sequenced material: PBMCs from blood, taken on the day of vaccination. The receptors were gathered from a middle-aged man who received an inactivated influenza vaccine.

This clonotype was seen at least ten times. This chain uses TRBV2 with TRBJ1-4, with 9 bases identical to TRBD1. V lost 5 bases and J lost 9; bases outside the gene matches: 19. The CDR3 sequence is 18 residues long. CDR1 is SNHLY, CDR2 FYNNEI, per germline. CDR3 in amino acids: CASSHNRDRAPTGKKLFF. For the CDR3, the DNA is TGTGCCAGCAGTCACAACCGGGACAGGGCACCGACCGGGAAAAAACTGTTTTTT.

This clonotype was detected a few times. The chain links TRBV9 to TRBJ2-3; D call uncertain. This CDR3 spans 15 amino acids. V dropped 1 base and J dropped 0 bases, with 9 bases sitting between them. Germline V gives CDR1 SGDLS, CDR2 YYNGEE. The CDR3 DNA reads TGTGCCAGCAGCGTAAACAGCTATAGCACAGATACGCAGTATTTT. It yields the protein CASSVNSYSTDTQYF.

This clonotype turned up a few times. This chain connects TRBV18 to TRBJ2-1; 8 bases are a match to TRBD2. The CDR3 is 15 residues long. The germline V gene encodes CDR1 KGHSH and CDR2 LQKENI. Losses at the gene ends were 1 base for V and 3 bases for J; bases not matched to a gene: 2. The CDR3 spells CASSPLAGLYNEQFF. Here the CDR3 DNA reads TGTGCCAGCTCACCACTAGCGGGACTCTACAATGAGCAGTTCTTC.

This clonotype was seen at least ten times. The chain carries TRBV12-3 or TRBV12-4 and TRBJ1-3; tentatively, D is TRBD1 (5 bases). V was trimmed by 6 bases and J by 8 bases, leaving 20 bases between them. CDR3 size: 15 residues. Here the CDR3 DNA reads TGTGCCAGCAGCTCCGATGGACATTCCGGGGACACCATATATTTT. It translates to CASSSDGHSGDTIYF.

This clonotype showed up just a few times. This chain's CDR3 is CASSQQVAVSYNEQFF. The DNA for the CDR3 is TGCGCCAGCAGCCAGCAGGTAGCGGTCTCCTACAATGAGCAGTTCTTC. The rearrangement uses TRBV4-1 and TRBJ2-1, with D possibly being TRBD2 (6 bases). Germline CDR1 MGHRA, CDR2 YSYEKL. The CDR3 sequence is 16 residues long. Trimming cost V 3 bases and J 0 bases, with 12 bases left between them.

Only a few counts were recorded for this clonotype. This chain links TRBV29-1 with TRBJ2-7, with D unclear. The germline V gene has CDR1 SQVTM and CDR2 ANQGSEA. The CDR3 spans 11 residues. The germline V and J ends were trimmed by 4 bases and 5 bases, with 9 bases remaining between them. The CDR3 coding sequence is TGCAGCGTTGCGAATCTAGACGAGCAGTACTTC. Its translation is CSVANLDEQYF.

This clonotype occurred many times. Written as DNA, the CDR3 is TGTGCCAGCAGTCCCACAGCGGGCCCATTATTGTCCTACAATGAGCAGTTCTTC. Residues: CASSPTAGPLLSYNEQFF. This sequence joins TRBV12-3 or TRBV12-4 and TRBJ2-1, with a weak D call TRBD2 (6 bases). The CDR3 spans 18 residues. With 5 bases removed from V and 1 base from J, the gap between germline ends came to 21 bases.

This clonotype has a handful of counts. The CDR3 DNA is TGCAGTGCTAGAGATTGGACAGATACGCAGTATTTT. Translating it yields CSARDWTDTQYF. The V gene is TRBV20-1, the J gene TRBJ2-3; D gene ambiguous. Germline V gene sequence: CDR1 DFQATT, CDR2 SNEGSKA (reference sequence). The CDR3 consists of 12 residues. V was shortened by 0 bases and J by 3 bases, with 4 bases between the two germline ends.

This chain joins TRBV2 and TRBJ2-1; tentatively, D is TRBD2 (6 bases). Trimming removed 11 bases at V and 1 base at J, with 21 bases between. This CDR3 spans 16 amino acids. Germline V gene lookup returns CDR1 SNHLY and CDR2 FYNNEI. The CDR3 DNA is TGTGCCGCCGCCCCCGAGGGACTTGCTTCCTACAATGAGCAGTTCTTC. It translates to CAAAPEGLASYNEQFF.

This clonotype occurred a few times. The chain recombines TRBV7-2 with TRBJ2-7; 12 bases agree with TRBD2. V lost 5 bases and J lost 3; bases outside the gene matches: 5. This CDR3 has 15 amino acids. CDR1 is SGHTA, CDR2 FQGNSA, per germline. The CDR3 sequence: CASSKTSGRGYEQYF. Written as DNA, the CDR3 is TGTGCCAGCAGCAAGACTAGCGGGAGAGGCTACGAGCAGTACTTC. The full variable domain, its missing parts supplied by reference TRBV7-2 and TRBJ2-7, is GAGVSQSPSNKVTEKGKDVELRCDPISGHTALYWYRQSLGQGLEFLIYFQGNSAPDKSGLPSDRFSAERTGGSVSTLTIQRTQQEDSAVYLCASSKTSGRGYEQYFGPGTRLTVT.